Below are 32 T cell receptor beta chains sequenced from a single sample in a study of cytomegalovirus exposure and HLA in healthy donors. In the PCR, 60 Vbeta and 13 Jbeta primers were used. Profiling relied on immunoSEQ multiplex PCR, and the TCRdb table lists in-frame clones only, not all of them. The sample yields 150,000 to 200,000 clones, about 73% seen once. Sequencing was done on a sample of PBMCs. These receptors all stem from a woman between 50 and 59 years old in good health and CMV-seropositive.

The CDR3 protein is CASSYDAGGAVWEQYF. Here the CDR3 DNA reads TGTGCCAGCAGTTACGATGCGGGGGGGGCCGTCTGGGAGCAGTACTTC. The genes are TRBV6-5 and TRBJ2-7, with 9 nucleotides matching TRBD2. J lost 7 bases, V lost 2 bases, and 12 bases had no gene match. Germline V gives CDR1 MNHEY, CDR2 SVGAGI. This CDR3 has 16 amino acids.

V gene TRBV18 combines with J gene TRBJ1-5, with TRBD1 matching over 8 bases. V shed 6 bases and J 3 bases; nucleotides not matched to a gene: 10. The CDR3 has 16 amino acids. CDR1 is KGHSH and CDR2 is LQKENI in the germline V gene. CDR3 amino acids: CASSPPNRGVNQPQHF. The CDR3 coding sequence is TGTGCCAGCTCTCCTCCTAACAGGGGGGTCAATCAGCCCCAGCATTTT.

The chain combines TRBV30 with TRBJ1-4; 9 nucleotides align to TRBD1. V lost 5 bases to trimming and J lost 3 bases; unmatched junction nucleotides: 13. This CDR3 is 17 amino acids long. CDR1 is GTSNPN and CDR2 is SVGIG in the germline V gene (reference sequence). CDR3 loop: CAWDRGKVRTANEKLFF. CDR3 coding DNA: TGTGCCTGGGACAGGGGGAAAGTCAGGACGGCTAATGAAAAACTGTTTTTT.

The V and J genes are TRBV5-4 and TRBJ1-5; the match to TRBD1 covers 9 bases. J lost 7 bases, V lost 2 bases, and 4 bases had no gene match. The germline CDR1 and CDR2 sequences are SGHNT and YYREEE (reference sequence). There are 14 residues in the CDR3. In nucleotides, the CDR3 is TGTGCCAGCAGCTTAGGGACAGGGTTGCAGCCCCAGCATTTT. This encodes CASSLGTGLQPQHF.

The gene calls are TRBV2 and TRBJ2-7; TRBD2 matches 7 bases. Per the germline V gene, CDR1 is SNHLY and CDR2 is FYNNEI. This CDR3 contains 17 residues. V shed 5 bases and J 3 bases; nucleotides not matched to a gene: 16. As DNA, the CDR3 is TGTGCCAGCAGTTTTCCGTTCCCGGGACTACCCTACTACGAGCAGTACTTC. It encodes CASSFPFPGLPYYEQYF.

J is TRBJ1-5 and V is TRBV28; no reliable D call. The V and J ends lost 5 bases and 6 bases respectively, with 14 bases between them. CDR1 is MDHEN and CDR2 is SYDVKM in the germline V gene. This CDR3 spans 14 amino acids. The CDR3: CASSPPPGGQPQHF. DNA for the CDR3: TGTGCCAGCAGTCCCCCTCCCGGAGGTCAGCCCCAGCATTTT.

This chain uses TRBV6-5 with TRBJ1-2; tentative D call: TRBD1 (5 bases). With 8 bases removed from V and 3 bases from J, the gap between germline ends came to 16 bases. The CDR3 extends over 14 amino acids. Germline V gene data show CDR1 as MNHEY and CDR2 as SVGAGI. The CDR3 nucleotides read TGTGCCAGCGGAGTCCGGGGGAACGACTATGGCTACACCTTC. As protein: CASGVRGNDYGYTF.

The chain links TRBV4-1 to TRBJ2-7, with 12 positions matching TRBD2. Germline CDR1 is MGHRA and CDR2 is YSYEKL. The CDR3 is 15 amino acids. With V trimmed by 4 bases and J by 6 bases, 7 bases remained unmatched. DNA of the CDR3: TGCGCCAGCAGCCTGACTAGCGGGGGAGATTTCGAGCAGTACTTC. Translating it yields CASSLTSGGDFEQYF.

The V gene is TRBV29-1, the J gene TRBJ2-3, with 7 bases matching TRBD1. The CDR3 is 11 residues long. J was trimmed by 10 bases and V by 6 bases; bases with no gene match: 7. Per germline, CDR1 SQVTM and CDR2 ANQGSEA. CDR3 in amino acids: CSVDRDRSQYF. DNA of the CDR3: TGCAGCGTAGACCGGGACAGATCGCAGTATTTT.

The V and J genes are TRBV7-8 and TRBJ2-7; D might be TRBD1 (6 bases). The CDR3 is made up of 14 amino acids. The germline CDR1 and CDR2 sequences are SGHVS and FQNEAQ. V lost 6 bases, J lost 6 bases, and 18 bases lay in between. The CDR3 spells CASSRSDRTLEQYF. CDR3 bases: TGTGCCAGCAGTAGATCCGACAGGACTCTCGAGCAGTACTTC.

The chain links TRBV10-2 to TRBJ2-1; 9 nucleotides align to TRBD2. The CDR3 length is 15 residues. Per germline, CDR1 WSHSY and CDR2 SAAADI. V shed 6 bases, J shed 4 bases, and the junction held 7 bases outside the gene matches. CDR3 residues: CASSEERGVYNEQFF. In nucleotides, the CDR3 is TGCGCCAGCAGCGAGGAGCGGGGGGTTTACAATGAGCAGTTCTTC.

The chain uses TRBV14 and TRBJ2-5, with D maybe TRBD1 (6 bases). The J call may be wrong; the DNA end is better matched by TRBJ2-7. The CDR3 is 14 amino acids. Germline-derived CDR1 and CDR2 are SGHDN and FVKESK. The CDR3 DNA reads as TGTGCCAGCAGTCGGTATTGGACAGATTACGAGCAGTACTTC. Translated: CASSRYWTDYEQYF.

This clone was found a few times. The chain joins TRBV5-1 to TRBJ1-3; D gene ambiguous. The CDR3 totals 14 residues. Deletions cut 4 bases from V and 0 bases from J, with 8 bases between. Germline CDR1 and CDR2: SGHRS and YFSETQ. The CDR3 region is CASSRDNSGNTIYF. In DNA, the CDR3 is TGCGCCAGCAGCAGAGACAACTCTGGAAACACCATATATTTT. The full variable domain, in which reference TRBV5-1 and TRBJ1-3 provide the parts outside the CDR3, is KAGVTQTPRYLIKTRGQQVTLSCSPISGHRSVSWYQQTPGQGLQFLFEYFSETQRNKGNFPGRFSGRQFSNSRSEMNVSTLELGDSALYLCASSRDNSGNTIYFGEGSWLTVV.

The chain combines TRBV7-9 with TRBJ2-3; the D gene is possibly TRBD1 (5 bases). The CDR3 is 15 residues long. The germline V gene encodes CDR1 SEHNR and CDR2 FQNEAQ (reference sequence). V lost 5 bases and J 1 base, leaving 13 bases between the germline ends. CDR3 in amino acids: CASSIRVGGTDTQYF. The CDR3 coding sequence is TGTGCCAGCAGCATCAGGGTTGGGGGCACAGATACGCAGTATTTT. The variable domain in full, completed from reference TRBV7-9 and TRBJ2-3, reads DTGVSQNPRHKITKRGQNVTFRCDPISEHNRLYWYRQTLGQGPEFLTYFQNEAQLEKSRLLSDRFSAERPKGSFSTLEIQRTEQGDSAMYLCASSIRVGGTDTQYFGPGTRLTVL.

On this clone itself: Since the CDR3 does not end with the conserved phenylalanine or tryptophan, this likely comes from a read error. This chain uses TRBV5-1 with TRBJ2-7; TRBD2 agrees at 7 bases. With V trimmed by 3 bases and J by 6 bases, 9 bases remained unmatched. The V gene's germline CDR1 is SGHRS and CDR2 YFSETQ. This CDR3 has 14 amino acids. CDR3 DNA: TGCGCCAGCAGCTATGGGGGGGGATTAAGCGAGCAGTACCTC. Amino acids: CASSYGGGLSEQYL.

The V gene is TRBV30, the J gene TRBJ1-2, with a tentative D call TRBD1 (6 bases). The length of the CDR3 is 14 residues. Per germline, CDR1 GTSNPN and CDR2 SVGIG (reference sequence). With 4 bases removed from V and 1 base from J, the gap between germline ends came to 13 bases. For the CDR3, the DNA is TGTGCCTGGACCCCGGCAGGGGATAACTATGGCTACACCTTC. Translated, it gives CAWTPAGDNYGYTF.

The sample holds a few counts of this clone. The chain recombines TRBV5-1 with TRBJ2-2, with TRBD2 as a possible D gene (5 bases). The CDR3 extends over 14 amino acids. The V end lost 4 bases, the J end lost 2 bases, and 9 bases lay between the germline ends. Germline values: CDR1 SGHRS, CDR2 YFSETQ. In DNA, the CDR3 is TGCGCCAGCAGCCCGACTAAAAACACCGGGGAGCTGTTTTTT. It codes for CASSPTKNTGELFF.

This clone was detected once. The chain recombines TRBV6-5 with TRBJ2-5, with 8 bases aligning to TRBD2. Trimming took 2 bases from V and 2 from J; bases not matched to a gene: 4. Germline V gives CDR1 MNHEY, CDR2 SVGAGI. This CDR3 contains 15 residues. CDR3 loop: CASSYLTSGQETQYF. As DNA, the CDR3 is TGTGCCAGCAGTTACCTAACTAGCGGACAAGAGACCCAGTACTTC.

The chain joins TRBV10-3 to TRBJ2-7; D gene uncertain. Trimming shortened V by 3 bases and J by 7 bases, and 7 bases separated the two germline ends. Germline CDR1 reads ENHRY; CDR2 reads SYGVKD. The CDR3 contains 11 residues. The CDR3 coding sequence is TGTGCCATCAGTGATAGTCGAGAGCAGTACTTC. Protein product: CAISDSREQYF.

The V call is TRBV7-6, the J call TRBJ2-1, with TRBD2 matching 14 bases. Germline lookup yields CDR1 SGHVS and CDR2 FNYEAQ. V was clipped by 2 bases and J by 9 bases; unmatched bases: 12. This CDR3 comprises 18 residues. The CDR3 DNA is TGTGCCAGCAGCTTATATATCTCCTCCGGACTAGCGGGGGGTGAGCAGTTCTTC. It yields the protein CASSLYISSGLAGGEQFF.

CDR3 coding DNA: TGTGCCAGCAGCTCCCTCAGGGGGGCCTACGAGCAGTACTTC. Protein: CASSSLRGAYEQYF. V gene TRBV5-5 combines with J gene TRBJ2-7; possible D gene TRBD1, 7 bases. This CDR3 contains 14 residues. The V gene lost 3 bases and the J gene lost 2 bases, with 12 bases spanning the gap. Germline V lookup: CDR1 SGHKS, CDR2 YYEKEE (reference sequence).

V gene TRBV7-3 combines with J gene TRBJ1-6; 7 nucleotides agree with TRBD1. CDR3 length equals 14 residues. The ends lost 4 bases at V and 7 bases at J; junction bases unmatched: 4. Germline values: CDR1 SGHTA, CDR2 FQGTGA. The CDR3 nucleotides read TGTGCCAGCAGCTCCCTGGGACAGAATTCACCCCTCCACTTT. Protein: CASSSLGQNSPLHF.

The chain joins TRBV5-1 to TRBJ2-3, with 11 positions matching TRBD2. Germline V lookup: CDR1 SGHRS, CDR2 YFSETQ. This CDR3 has 15 amino acids. The ends lost 0 bases at V and 4 bases at J; junction bases unmatched: 1. The CDR3 region is CASSLVSGGADTQYF. CDR3 in DNA: TGCGCCAGCAGCTTGGTTAGCGGGGGGGCAGATACGCAGTATTTT.

For the CDR3, the DNA is TGCGCCAGCAGCCCAGGACTAGCGGGGGGCACAGATACGCAGTATTTT. Translated, it gives CASSPGLAGGTDTQYF. The chain links TRBV5-1 to TRBJ2-3, with TRBD2 matching 13 bases. This CDR3 is 16 amino acids long. J gave up 1 base and V 4 bases, and 3 bases lay outside the gene matches. The germline gives CDR1 SGHRS, CDR2 YFSETQ.

The gene calls are TRBV7-5 and TRBJ1-6; the table's TRBD1 call for D was not verified on the DNA. TRBV7-5 is marked as a pseudogene. The CDR3 covers 14 residues. For the CDR3, the DNA is TGTGCCAGCAGTCCGGGGACAGATCTGGGGCCCCTCCACTTT. It is translated as CASSPGTDLGPLHF.

This chain connects TRBV9 to TRBJ1-2; D perhaps matches TRBD1 (5 bases). Trimming stripped 3 bases from V and 4 bases from J, with 19 bases between. The germline V gene encodes CDR1 SGDLS and CDR2 YYNGEE. This CDR3 has 16 residues. CDR3 loop: CASSASLGGVVYGYTF. CDR3 nucleotide sequence: TGTGCCAGCAGCGCATCGTTGGGGGGAGTGGTCTATGGCTACACCTTC. Supplemented by reference TRBV9 and TRBJ1-2, the full variable domain reads DSGVTQTPKHLITATGQRVTLRCSPRSGDLSVYWYQQSLDQGLQFLIQYYNGEERAKGNILERFSAQQFPDLHSELNLSSLELGDSALYFCASSASLGGVVYGYTFGSGTRLTVV.

The chain combines TRBV5-1 with TRBJ2-1, with 10 bases aligning to TRBD2. Germline CDR1 and CDR2: SGHRS and YFSETQ. This CDR3 comprises 16 residues. V shed 4 bases and J 10 bases; nucleotides not matched to a gene: 14. Here the CDR3 reads CASSLEGAGGPGEQFF. For the CDR3, the DNA is TGCGCCAGCAGCCTGGAGGGAGCGGGGGGGCCCGGGGAGCAGTTCTTC.

The CDR3 loop is CASSPGQGMGGYTF. The DNA of the CDR3 is TGCGCCAGCAGCCCTGGACAGGGTATGGGCGGCTACACCTTC. V gene TRBV4-1 combines with J gene TRBJ1-2; 8 bases line up with TRBD1. CDR3 length: 14 amino acids. V lost 4 bases to trimming and J lost 8 bases; unmatched junction nucleotides: 9. From germline, CDR1 is MGHRA and CDR2 YSYEKL.

The V gene is TRBV9, the J gene TRBJ1-1; D gene ambiguous. CDR1 SGDLS and CDR2 YYNGEE come from the germline V gene. The CDR3 has 15 amino acids. V was shortened by 0 bases and J by 0 bases, with 9 bases between the two germline ends. This chain's CDR3 is CASSVGGLVNTEAFF. The CDR3 nucleotides read TGTGCCAGCAGCGTAGGTGGTTTAGTGAACACTGAAGCTTTCTTT. The full variable domain, completed using reference TRBV9 and TRBJ1-1, is DSGVTQTPKHLITATGQRVTLRCSPRSGDLSVYWYQQSLDQGLQFLIQYYNGEERAKGNILERFSAQQFPDLHSELNLSSLELGDSALYFCASSVGGLVNTEAFFGQGTRLTVV.

The chain is built from TRBV4-1 and TRBJ2-3, with 11 nucleotides matching TRBD1. V dropped 5 bases and J dropped 0; count of bases not matched to a gene: 7. The germline CDR1 and CDR2 sequences are MGHRA and YSYEKL. The CDR3 length is 17 residues. DNA for the CDR3: TGCGCCAGCAGCTACTCCGGGACAGGGGGTAGCACAGATACGCAGTATTTT. Translated: CASSYSGTGGSTDTQYF.

This rearrangement joins TRBV5-1 to TRBJ2-7; perhaps TRBD1 as D (5 bases). Germline CDR1 and CDR2: SGHRS and YFSETQ. This CDR3 comprises 14 residues. Trimming shortened V by 4 bases and J by 2 bases, and 13 bases separated the two germline ends. The CDR3 here is CASSNQGGAYEQYF. CDR3 DNA: TGCGCCAGCAGCAACCAGGGTGGGGCCTACGAGCAGTACTTC. The variable domain in full, completed from reference TRBV5-1 and TRBJ2-7, reads KAGVTQTPRYLIKTRGQQVTLSCSPISGHRSVSWYQQTPGQGLQFLFEYFSETQRNKGNFPGRFSGRQFSNSRSEMNVSTLELGDSALYLCASSNQGGAYEQYFGPGTRLTVT.

The chain recombines TRBV29-1 with TRBJ2-5; 12 nucleotides agree with TRBD2. The CDR3 runs to 13 residues. V shed 0 bases and J 9 bases; nucleotides not matched to a gene: 2. Germline CDR1 SQVTM, CDR2 ANQGSEA. CDR3 residues: CSVEDRLAGAQYF. In DNA form, the CDR3 reads TGCAGCGTTGAAGATCGACTAGCGGGGGCCCAGTACTTC.